Sequencing of this TCR beta chain was carried out in a study of blood T cells in healthy people across ages. Findings and limits, study-wide: Per million T cells, the diversity of TCR beta decreased roughly linearly as age advanced. Among long-lived donors, naive CD4+ cells were more numerous and diversity higher than in aged donors.

This clonotype came up many times. The antigen remains unidentified. This CDR3 comprises 11 residues. Trimming stripped 3 bases from V and 3 bases from J, with 2 bases between. Germline lookup yields CDR1 MGHRA and CDR2 YSYEKL. The second PCR ran roughly 6 to 11 cycles with a sample-barcoded 5' primer and J-beta primers. Each cDNA molecule was tagged by a template-switch adaptor with 12 random nucleotides. Sequencing yielded, for each sample, at least 2.5 million paired-end reads carrying CDR3. TCRdb itself ran the 5' RACE reads through MiXCR, one entry per CDR3 protein. Here the sample spans hundreds of thousands of distinct CDR3 sequences, around two fifths being singletons.

The rearrangement uses TRBV4-1 and TRBJ2-5; D is unresolved. Sequencing was carried out using blood. The sequence derives from a man between 60 and 75 years old in good health. The CDR3 sequence is CASSHEETQYF. The CDR3 bases are TGCGCCAGCAGCCATGAAGAGACCCAGTACTTC.